Reported below is one TCR beta chain. These data belong to a study of technical replicates of blood from several donors. Measured with immunoSEQ multiplex PCR; TCRdb has only the in-frame clones, and not every one. The table records tens of thousands of clones, around 84% of them present only once. Per germline, CDR1 SGHVS and CDR2 FNYEAQ. V dropped 5 bases and J dropped 5; count of bases not matched to a gene: 11. The CDR3 loop spans 17 amino acids. The sample consisted of PBMCs. This clonotype was sampled from a human donor in good health. Some clones in this sample may be carry-over from other donors' samples. V is TRBV7-6 and J is TRBJ2-2; 10 nucleotides line up with TRBD2. The CDR3 DNA sequence: TGTGCCAGCAGCAAGAGCGCTAGCGGGAGAGGGACCGGGGAGCTGTTTTTT. Translating it yields CASSKSASGRGTGELFF.